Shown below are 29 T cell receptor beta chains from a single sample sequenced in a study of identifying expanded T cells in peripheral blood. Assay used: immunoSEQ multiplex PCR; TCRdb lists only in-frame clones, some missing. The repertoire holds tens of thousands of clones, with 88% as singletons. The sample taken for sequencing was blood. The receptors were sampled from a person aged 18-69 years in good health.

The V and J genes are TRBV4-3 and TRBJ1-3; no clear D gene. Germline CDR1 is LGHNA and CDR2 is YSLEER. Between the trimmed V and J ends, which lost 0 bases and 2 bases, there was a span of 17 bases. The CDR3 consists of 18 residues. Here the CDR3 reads CASSQEFLRQTPGNTIYF. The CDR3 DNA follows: TGCGCCAGCAGCCAAGAGTTTTTACGTCAGACCCCTGGAAACACCATATATTTT.

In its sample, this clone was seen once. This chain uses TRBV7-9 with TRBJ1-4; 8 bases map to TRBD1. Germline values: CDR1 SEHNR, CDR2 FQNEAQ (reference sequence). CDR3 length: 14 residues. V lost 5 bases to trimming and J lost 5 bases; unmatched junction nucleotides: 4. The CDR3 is CASSRGQENEKLFF. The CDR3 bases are TGTGCCAGCAGCCGGGGACAGGAGAATGAAAAACTGTTTTTT.

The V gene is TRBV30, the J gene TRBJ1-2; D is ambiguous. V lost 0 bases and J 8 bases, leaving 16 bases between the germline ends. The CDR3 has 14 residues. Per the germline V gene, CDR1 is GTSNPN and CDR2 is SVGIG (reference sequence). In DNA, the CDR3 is TGTGCCTGGAGTGTACTAGGTGAGAGGACCGGCTACACCTTC. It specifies CAWSVLGERTGYTF.

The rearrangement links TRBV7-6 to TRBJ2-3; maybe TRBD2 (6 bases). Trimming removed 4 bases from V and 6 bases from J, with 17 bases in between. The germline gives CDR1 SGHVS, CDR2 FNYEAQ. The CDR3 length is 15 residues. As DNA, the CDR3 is TGTGCCAGCAGCTCTCCGGGACTCTTTGGGGATACGCAGTATTTT. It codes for CASSSPGLFGDTQYF.

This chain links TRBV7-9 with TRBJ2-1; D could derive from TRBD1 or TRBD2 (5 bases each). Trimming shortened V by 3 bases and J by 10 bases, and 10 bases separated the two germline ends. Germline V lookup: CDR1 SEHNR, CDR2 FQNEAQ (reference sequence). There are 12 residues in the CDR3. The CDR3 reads CASSFQRGEQFF. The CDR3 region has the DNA TGTGCCAGCAGCTTTCAACGGGGCGAGCAGTTCTTC.

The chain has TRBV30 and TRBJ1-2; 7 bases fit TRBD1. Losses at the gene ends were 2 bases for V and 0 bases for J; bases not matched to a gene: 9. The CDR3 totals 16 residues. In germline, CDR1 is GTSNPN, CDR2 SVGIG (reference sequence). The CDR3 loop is CAWSLTGLGPNYGYTF. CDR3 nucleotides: TGTGCCTGGAGTCTGACAGGGTTGGGTCCTAACTATGGCTACACCTTC. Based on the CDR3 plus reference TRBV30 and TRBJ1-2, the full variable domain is SQTIHQWPATLVQPVGSPLSLECTVEGTSNPNLYWYRQAAGRGLQLLFYSVGIGQISSEVPQNLSASRPQDRQFILSSKKLLLSDSGFYLCAWSLTGLGPNYGYTFGSGTRLTVV.

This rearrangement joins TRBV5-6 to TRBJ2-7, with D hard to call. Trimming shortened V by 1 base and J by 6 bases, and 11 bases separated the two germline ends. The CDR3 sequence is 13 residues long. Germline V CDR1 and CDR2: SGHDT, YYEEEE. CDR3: CASSLIQVGEQYF. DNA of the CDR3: TGTGCCAGCAGCTTGATCCAGGTCGGCGAGCAGTACTTC.

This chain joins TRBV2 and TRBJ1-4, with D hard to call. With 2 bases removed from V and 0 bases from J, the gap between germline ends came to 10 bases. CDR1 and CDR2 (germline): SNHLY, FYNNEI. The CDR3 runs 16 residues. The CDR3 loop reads CASSEMGRATNEKLFF. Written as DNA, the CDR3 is TGTGCCAGCAGTGAAATGGGGAGAGCAACTAATGAAAAACTGTTTTTT.

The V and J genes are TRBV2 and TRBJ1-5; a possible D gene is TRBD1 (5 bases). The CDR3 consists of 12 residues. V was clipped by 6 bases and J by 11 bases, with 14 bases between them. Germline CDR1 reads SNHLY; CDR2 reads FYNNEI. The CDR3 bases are TGTGCCAGCAGCGGTGGGTTGGGGGCCCAGCATTTT. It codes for CASSGGLGAQHF.

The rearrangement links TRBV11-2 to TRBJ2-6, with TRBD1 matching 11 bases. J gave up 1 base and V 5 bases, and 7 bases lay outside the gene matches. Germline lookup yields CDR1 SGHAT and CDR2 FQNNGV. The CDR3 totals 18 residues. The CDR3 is CASSPPGDRGSGANVLTF. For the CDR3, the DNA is TGTGCCAGCAGCCCCCCCGGGGACAGGGGGTCTGGGGCCAACGTCCTGACTTTC.

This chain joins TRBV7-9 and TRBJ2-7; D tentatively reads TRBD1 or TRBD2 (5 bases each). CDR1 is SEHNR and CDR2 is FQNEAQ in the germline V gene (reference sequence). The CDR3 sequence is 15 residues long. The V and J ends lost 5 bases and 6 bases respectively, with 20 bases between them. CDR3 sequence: CASSGRDGAAGEQYF. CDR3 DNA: TGTGCCAGCAGCGGACGGGACGGCGCGGCCGGCGAGCAGTACTTC.

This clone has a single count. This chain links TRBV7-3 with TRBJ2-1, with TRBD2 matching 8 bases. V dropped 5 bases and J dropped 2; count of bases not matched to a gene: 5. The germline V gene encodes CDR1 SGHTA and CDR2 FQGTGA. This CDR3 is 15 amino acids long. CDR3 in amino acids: CASSPSGGTYNEQFF. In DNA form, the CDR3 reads TGTGCCAGCAGCCCGAGCGGGGGCACCTACAATGAGCAGTTCTTC.

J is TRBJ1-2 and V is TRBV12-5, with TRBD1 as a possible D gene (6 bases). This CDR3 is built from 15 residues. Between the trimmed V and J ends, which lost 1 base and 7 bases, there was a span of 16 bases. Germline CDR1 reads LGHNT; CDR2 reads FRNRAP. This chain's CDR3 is CASGLATAYRVGYTF. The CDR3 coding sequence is TGTGCTAGTGGTTTGGCCACCGCTTACAGGGTTGGCTACACCTTC.

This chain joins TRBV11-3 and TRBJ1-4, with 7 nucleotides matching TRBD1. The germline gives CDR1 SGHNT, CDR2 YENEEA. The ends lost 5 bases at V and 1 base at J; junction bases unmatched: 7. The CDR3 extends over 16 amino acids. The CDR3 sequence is CASSQRQGITNEKLFF. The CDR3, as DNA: TGTGCCAGCAGCCAGAGACAGGGAATAACTAATGAAAAACTGTTTTTT. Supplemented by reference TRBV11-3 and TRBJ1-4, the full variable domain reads EAGVVQSPRYKIIEKKQPVAFWCNPISGHNTLYWYLQNLGQGPELLIRYENEEAVDDSQLPKDRFSAERLKGVDSTLKIQPAELGDSAVYLCASSQRQGITNEKLFFGSGTQLSVL.

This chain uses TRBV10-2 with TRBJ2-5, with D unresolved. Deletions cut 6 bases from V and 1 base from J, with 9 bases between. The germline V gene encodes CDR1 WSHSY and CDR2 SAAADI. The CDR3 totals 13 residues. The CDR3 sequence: CASRLGPQETQYF. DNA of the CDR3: TGCGCCAGCAGATTAGGGCCCCAAGAGACCCAGTACTTC.

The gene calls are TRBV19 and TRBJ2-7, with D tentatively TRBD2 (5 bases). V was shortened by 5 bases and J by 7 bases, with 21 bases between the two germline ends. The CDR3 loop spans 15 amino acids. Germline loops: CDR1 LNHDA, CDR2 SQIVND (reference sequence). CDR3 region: CASSSGGLGSWEQYF. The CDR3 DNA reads TGTGCCAGTAGTTCGGGCGGGTTGGGCTCGTGGGAGCAGTACTTC.

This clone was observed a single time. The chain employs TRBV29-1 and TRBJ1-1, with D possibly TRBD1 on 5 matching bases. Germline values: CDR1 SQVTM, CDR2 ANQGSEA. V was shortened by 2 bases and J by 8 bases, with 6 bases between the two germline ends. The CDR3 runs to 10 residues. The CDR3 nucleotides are TGCAGCGTTGAAACAGGAGAAGCTTTCTTT. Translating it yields CSVETGEAFF.

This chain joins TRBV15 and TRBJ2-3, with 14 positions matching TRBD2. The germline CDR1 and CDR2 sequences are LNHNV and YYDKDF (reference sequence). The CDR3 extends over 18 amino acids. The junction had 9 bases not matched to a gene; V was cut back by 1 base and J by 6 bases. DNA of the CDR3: TGTGCCACCAGCAGAGCCCGGGGACTAGCGGGAGTTGAGGATACGCAGTATTTT. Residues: CATSRARGLAGVEDTQYF.

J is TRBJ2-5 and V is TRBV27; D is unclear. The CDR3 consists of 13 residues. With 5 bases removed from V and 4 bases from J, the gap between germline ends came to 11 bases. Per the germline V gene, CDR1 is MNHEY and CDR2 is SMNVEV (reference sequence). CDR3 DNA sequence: TGTGCCAGCAGTCTCGGCTTCGGAGAGACCCAGTACTTC. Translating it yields CASSLGFGETQYF.

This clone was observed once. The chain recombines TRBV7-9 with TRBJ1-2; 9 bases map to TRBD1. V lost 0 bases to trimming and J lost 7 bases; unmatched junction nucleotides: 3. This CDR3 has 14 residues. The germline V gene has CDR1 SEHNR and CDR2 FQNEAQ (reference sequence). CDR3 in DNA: TGTGCCAGCAGCTTAGCACAGGGGGCGATTGGCTACACCTTC. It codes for CASSLAQGAIGYTF.

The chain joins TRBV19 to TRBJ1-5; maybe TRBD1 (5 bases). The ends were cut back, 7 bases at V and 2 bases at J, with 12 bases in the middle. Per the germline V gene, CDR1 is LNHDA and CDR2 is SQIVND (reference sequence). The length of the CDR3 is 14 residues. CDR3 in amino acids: CASISGWGNQPQHF. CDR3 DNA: TGTGCCAGTATTTCAGGGTGGGGCAATCAGCCCCAGCATTTT.

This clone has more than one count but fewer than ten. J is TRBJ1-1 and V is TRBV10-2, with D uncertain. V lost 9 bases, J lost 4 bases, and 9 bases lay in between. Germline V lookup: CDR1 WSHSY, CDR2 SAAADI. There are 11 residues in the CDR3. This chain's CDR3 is CASRDGTEAFF. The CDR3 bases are TGCGCCAGTCGAGACGGCACTGAAGCTTTCTTT.

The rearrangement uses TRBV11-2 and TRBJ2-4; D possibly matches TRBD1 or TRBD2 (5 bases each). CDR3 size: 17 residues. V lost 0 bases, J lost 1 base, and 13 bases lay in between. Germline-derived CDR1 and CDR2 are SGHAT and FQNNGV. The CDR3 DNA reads TGTGCCAGCAGCTTAGATGTGGGGCGGAGGGCCAAAAACATTCAGTACTTC. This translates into CASSLDVGRRAKNIQYF.

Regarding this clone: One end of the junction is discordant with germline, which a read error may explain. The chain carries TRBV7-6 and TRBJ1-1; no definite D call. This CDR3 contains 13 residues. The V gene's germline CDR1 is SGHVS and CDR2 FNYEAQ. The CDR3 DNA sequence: TGTGCCATCAGCTTAGTTGCCCCCTCCGATGCTTTCTTT. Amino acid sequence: CAISLVAPSDAFF.

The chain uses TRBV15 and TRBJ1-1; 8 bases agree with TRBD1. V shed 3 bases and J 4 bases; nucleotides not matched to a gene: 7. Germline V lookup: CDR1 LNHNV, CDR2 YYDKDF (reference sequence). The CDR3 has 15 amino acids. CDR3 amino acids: CATSSNRGWGTEAFF. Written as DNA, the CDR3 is TGTGCCACCAGCAGCAACAGGGGGTGGGGCACTGAAGCTTTCTTT.

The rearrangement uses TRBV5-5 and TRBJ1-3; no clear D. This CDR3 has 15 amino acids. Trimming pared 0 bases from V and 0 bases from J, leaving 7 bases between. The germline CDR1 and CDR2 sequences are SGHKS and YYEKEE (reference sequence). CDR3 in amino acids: CASSLEWGSGNTIYF. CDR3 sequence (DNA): TGTGCCAGCAGCTTGGAGTGGGGCTCTGGAAACACCATATATTTT.

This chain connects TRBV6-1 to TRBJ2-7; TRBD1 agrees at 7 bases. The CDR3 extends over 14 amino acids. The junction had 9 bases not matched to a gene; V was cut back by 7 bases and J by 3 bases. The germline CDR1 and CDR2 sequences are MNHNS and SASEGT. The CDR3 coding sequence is TGTGCCAGCATCTCGGGACAGTCGGTCTACGAGCAGTACTTC. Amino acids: CASISGQSVYEQYF.

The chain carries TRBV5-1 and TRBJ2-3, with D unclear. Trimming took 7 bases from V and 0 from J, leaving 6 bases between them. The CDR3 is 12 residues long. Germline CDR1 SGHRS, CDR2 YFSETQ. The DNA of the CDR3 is TGCGCCAGCTATGCCAGCACAGATACGCAGTATTTT. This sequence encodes CASYASTDTQYF.

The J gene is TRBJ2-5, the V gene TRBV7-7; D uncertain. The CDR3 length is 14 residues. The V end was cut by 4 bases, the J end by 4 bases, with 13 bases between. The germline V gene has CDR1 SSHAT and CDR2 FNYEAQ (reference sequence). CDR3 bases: TGTGCCAGCAGCTCAAGGGCCCTGGGAGAGACCCAGTACTTC. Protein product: CASSSRALGETQYF.